The text below deals with one TCR beta chain. Antigen unknown. With template switching, a universal primer site was added, and the cDNA carried unique molecular identifiers. From the 5' RACE reads, TCRdb called clonotypes with MiXCR, one entry per CDR3 protein. The data hold roughly 540,000 distinct CDR3 sequences, with less than 25% observed a single time. Germline V CDR1 and CDR2: SGHRS, YFSETQ. With V trimmed by 2 bases and J by 7 bases, 7 bases remained unmatched. The CDR3 spans 15 residues. These data are taken from a study of identical twins. Study-wide findings and caveats: Abundant cord blood beta clonotypes carried fewer insertions; memory repertoires showed none.

Every donor was a healthy Caucasian. In addition, the sample was reused for a study of T cells expressing NK-cell markers. This second report adds: Restriction of the sorted population to alpha-beta TCR T cells was achieved in several experiments with an anti-gamma-delta TCR antibody.

The source material was CD4+ T cells sorted from blood. V usage is TRBV5-1 and J usage is TRBJ2-1, with 9 nucleotides matching TRBD2. The sequence came from a woman aged 18-29 years in good health. CDR3 region: CASSFSGGIENEQFF. In DNA form, the CDR3 reads TGCGCCAGCAGCTTTAGCGGGGGAATTGAAAATGAGCAGTTCTTC.